This note documents a single T cell receptor (beta chain) sequence. Its specificity is unknown. CDR3 length: 13 residues. Germline V gives CDR1 SGHDN, CDR2 FVKESK. V trimming: 1 base; J trimming: 12 bases; junction bases outside the gene matches: 5. The entry originates in a study of cytomegalovirus exposure and HLA in healthy donors. In the PCR, 60 Vbeta and 13 Jbeta primers were used. Clones were read by immunoSEQ multiplex PCR, and TCRdb kept only the in-frame ones, dropping some. The repertoire holds around 110,000 clones, with over 60% as singletons. Whole-study findings and limits: Later examination showed HLA-associated TCR beta chains had greater clonal expansion than equally common others.

The TCR originated in a woman in her thirties in good health and CMV-seronegative. This chain links TRBV14 with TRBJ2-1, with 8 positions matching TRBD2. Sequenced input: PBMCs. CDR3 DNA: TGTGCCAGCAGCCAAGGGGGCGCGGGAGGGCAGTTCTTC. It yields the protein CASSQGGAGGQFF.